The 30 T cell receptor beta chains given below trace back to one sample, sequenced in a study of shared clonotypes between healthy human individuals. Assay: immunoSEQ multiplex PCR; the TCRdb copy retains only in-frame clones and omits some. The profile shows 2 million to 2.5 million clones, under 95% of them singletons. Naive CD8 cells were CD45RO-negative, positively selected for CCR7, excluding terminally differentiated effector memory CD45RA+ cells. Input material: naive CD8+ T cells from PBMCs. These TCRs come from a man younger than 35 in good health. Some clones in this sample may be carry-over from other donors' samples.

The chain employs TRBV7-6 and TRBJ2-1; D might be TRBD2 (6 bases). The V end was cut by 4 bases, the J end by 0 bases, with 16 bases between. The CDR3 is made up of 17 amino acids. The germline gives CDR1 SGHVS, CDR2 FNYEAQ. As DNA, the CDR3 is TGTGCCAGCAGCTCCTTGCCGGGAGAGGACTCCTACAATGAGCAGTTCTTC. Protein: CASSSLPGEDSYNEQFF.

With respect to this clone: One end of the junction varies from germline; a read error may be responsible. CDR3 sequence: CASSSIKRVPVVGF. The CDR3 nucleotides read TGTGCCAGCAGTTCCATTAAAAGGGTCCCGGTAGTTGGCTTC. The chain employs TRBV28 and TRBJ2-7; D gene ambiguous. The germline V gene has CDR1 MDHEN and CDR2 SYDVKM. The CDR3 totals 14 residues.

The chain couples TRBV27 to TRBJ2-3; no firm D call. The germline CDR1 and CDR2 sequences are MNHEY and SMNVEV (reference sequence). V lost 2 bases and J 0 bases, leaving 9 bases between the germline ends. The CDR3 totals 15 residues. This CDR3 reads CASSLLPGSTDTQYF. The CDR3 DNA is TGTGCCAGCAGTTTACTCCCCGGGAGCACAGATACGCAGTATTTT.

Only a few counts were recorded for this clone. J is TRBJ1-1 and V is TRBV4-1; D is unresolved. V lost 6 bases and J lost 10, with 12 bases in between. The CDR3 totals 11 residues. In germline, CDR1 is MGHRA, CDR2 YSYEKL. As DNA, the CDR3 is TGCGCCAGCAGTCTCACATACCGAGCTTTCTTT. Its protein product is CASSLTYRAFF.

The chain links TRBV27 to TRBJ2-7; D ambiguous. The CDR3 length is 13 residues. Germline-derived CDR1 and CDR2 are MNHEY and SMNVEV (reference sequence). V lost 5 bases and J 7 bases, leaving 15 bases between the germline ends. CDR3 nucleotides: TGTGCCAGCAGTCTCCTCCCAGGATGGGAGCAGTACTTC. Amino acid sequence: CASSLLPGWEQYF.

Concerning this clone: The sample contains more than one DNA sequence encoding this CDR3. The genes are TRBV27 and TRBJ2-3, with unresolved D. The ends were cut back, 1 base at V and 0 bases at J, with 5 bases in the middle. There are 14 residues in the CDR3. Germline V lookup: CDR1 MNHEY, CDR2 SMNVEV (reference sequence). The CDR3 DNA follows: TGTGCCAGCAGTTTATTCCGGAGCACAGATACGCAGTATTTT. Amino acid sequence: CASSLFRSTDTQYF.

The chain joins TRBV28 to TRBJ1-1; no clear D. Germline V gives CDR1 MDHEN, CDR2 SYDVKM. The CDR3 extends over 12 amino acids. CDR3 sequence reads: CGTDMGNTEAFF. DNA of the CDR3: TGTGGAACCGACATGGGCAACACTGAAGCTTTCTTT.

As for this clone: This sample includes further DNA sequences coding for the same CDR3. V usage is TRBV12-5 and J usage is TRBJ2-1; the match to TRBD2 covers 11 bases. The CDR3 has 16 residues. V dropped 2 bases and J dropped 4; count of bases not matched to a gene: 4. Germline V gene data show CDR1 as LGHNT and CDR2 as FRNRAP. The CDR3 DNA reads as TGTGCTAGTGGTTTGCCCACTAGCGGGGGATACAATGAGCAGTTCTTC. Translation: CASGLPTSGGYNEQFF. The complete variable domain, with remaining parts taken from reference TRBV12-5 and TRBJ2-1, reads DARVTQTPRHKVTEMGQEVTMRCQPILGHNTVFWYRQTMMQGLELLAYFRNRAPLDDSGMPKDRFSAEMPDATLATLKIQPSEPRDSAVYFCASGLPTSGGYNEQFFGPGTRLTVL.

The chain carries TRBV2 and TRBJ2-5, with 10 positions matching TRBD1. CDR3 size: 17 residues. Germline V gene data show CDR1 as SNHLY and CDR2 as FYNNEI. V was pared by 1 base and J by 5 bases, with 10 bases of the junction left unmatched. In DNA, the CDR3 is TGTGCCAGCAGTGAAGGTTCTCGGGACAGGGGTTTCGAGACCCAGTACTTC. Translation gives CASSEGSRDRGFETQYF.

This chain links TRBV7-3 with TRBJ2-7; D may be TRBD2 (5 bases). Germline lookup yields CDR1 SGHTA and CDR2 FQGTGA. The CDR3 contains 12 residues. Trimming took off 5 bases at V and 2 bases at J, with 7 bases between the two ends. The CDR3 region has the DNA TGTGCCAGCAGCCCTAGCCCCTACGAGCAGTACTTC. Residues: CASSPSPYEQYF.

The chain links TRBV28 to TRBJ2-2, with 9 nucleotides matching TRBD2. Trimming cost V 8 bases and J 6 bases; bases outside gene matches: 7. The CDR3 runs 14 residues. Germline CDR1 reads MDHEN; CDR2 reads SYDVKM. CDR3 sequence reads: CASGRVAGAGELFF. The CDR3 nucleotides read TGTGCCAGCGGTCGGGTAGCGGGAGCCGGGGAGCTGTTTTTT.

This chain's CDR3 is CSVRTGGGHEQYF. In nucleotides, the CDR3 is TGCAGCGTCCGCACAGGGGGAGGCCACGAGCAGTACTTC. The rearrangement links TRBV29-1 to TRBJ2-7, with TRBD1 identical over 8 bases. This CDR3 is built from 13 residues. J was trimmed by 5 bases and V by 6 bases; bases with no gene match: 9. In germline, CDR1 is SQVTM, CDR2 ANQGSEA.

The table lists this clone with a count of one. The genes are TRBV27 and TRBJ2-3; 9 nucleotides line up with TRBD2. The CDR3 covers 15 residues. CDR1 and CDR2 (germline): MNHEY, SMNVEV (reference sequence). V gave up 6 bases and J gave up 3 bases; unmatched junction bases: 7. The CDR3 sequence is CASSPILAGTDTQYF. As DNA, the CDR3 is TGTGCCAGCAGCCCAATCCTAGCGGGAACAGATACGCAGTATTTT.

This clone has a single count. CDR3 loop: CASSPATGGKFEAFF. The CDR3 DNA is TGTGCCAGCAGTCCCGCGACAGGGGGCAAATTCGAAGCTTTCTTT. The V call is TRBV6-5, the J call TRBJ1-1; 10 bases are a match to TRBD1. This CDR3 spans 15 amino acids. Germline V lookup: CDR1 MNHEY, CDR2 SVGAGI. The ends lost 5 bases at V and 8 bases at J; junction bases unmatched: 11.

The V call is TRBV5-8, the J call TRBJ2-7, with 7 nucleotides matching TRBD2. Germline CDR1 and CDR2: SGHTS and YDEGEE. The CDR3 extends over 13 amino acids. V shed 4 bases, J shed 6 bases, and the junction held 7 bases outside the gene matches. CDR3 sequence reads: CASSTTPGGEQYF. CDR3 coding DNA: TGTGCCAGCAGCACAACGCCGGGGGGCGAGCAGTACTTC.

The chain recombines TRBV28 with TRBJ1-2, with TRBD1 as a possible D gene (6 bases). The germline V gene has CDR1 MDHEN and CDR2 SYDVKM. The germline V and J ends were trimmed by 5 bases and 8 bases, with 18 bases remaining between them. The CDR3 runs to 14 residues. Written as DNA, the CDR3 is TGTGCCAGCAGTCCCCGTCCGGGGGCGCAAGGCTACACCTTC. Translating it yields CASSPRPGAQGYTF.

The chain uses TRBV7-9 and TRBJ2-1; TRBD1 matches 8 bases. This CDR3 contains 15 residues. Germline V gene lookup returns CDR1 SEHNR and CDR2 FQNEAQ (reference sequence). J lost 6 bases, V lost 5 bases, and 9 bases had no gene match. The CDR3 protein is CASSPDRGRFNEQFF. In nucleotides, the CDR3 is TGTGCCAGCAGCCCCGACAGGGGAAGGTTCAATGAGCAGTTCTTC.

The chain joins TRBV30 to TRBJ1-5; possibly TRBD1 for D (6 bases). The V gene lost 2 bases and the J gene lost 1 base, with 12 bases spanning the gap. Germline V gives CDR1 GTSNPN, CDR2 SVGIG (reference sequence). There are 15 residues in the CDR3. In nucleotides, the CDR3 is TGTGCCTGGAGTTGGCAGGGGTTCAGCAATCAGCCCCAGCATTTT. Protein product: CAWSWQGFSNQPQHF.

This clone was picked up one time. The same CDR3 can be traced to other DNA sequences in this sample. The chain uses TRBV6-5 and TRBJ1-5; no clear D. This CDR3 has 15 residues. V was pared by 6 bases and J by 1 base, with 13 bases between. Per the germline V gene, CDR1 is MNHEY and CDR2 is SVGAGI. CDR3 protein: CASSPRVGSNQPQHF. CDR3 DNA: TGTGCCAGCAGCCCAAGGGTGGGAAGCAATCAGCCCCAGCATTTT.

V is TRBV4-1 and J is TRBJ2-1; 7 bases match TRBD2. Germline V gene lookup returns CDR1 MGHRA and CDR2 YSYEKL. The ends lost 5 bases at V and 0 bases at J; junction bases unmatched: 13. The CDR3 has 18 residues. In DNA, the CDR3 is TGCGCCAGCAGCGTGGAGGGTCTAGCGGCAAGCTCCTACAATGAGCAGTTCTTC. As protein: CASSVEGLAASSYNEQFF.

The rearrangement links TRBV6-6 to TRBJ2-3; 14 bases align to TRBD2. The germline V gene encodes CDR1 MNHNY and CDR2 SVGAGI (reference sequence). There are 14 residues in the CDR3. The V and J ends lost 0 bases and 15 bases, in that order; junction bases with no gene match: 5. CDR3 sequence reads: CASSYSGGTSGSYF. CDR3 nucleotides: TGTGCCAGCAGTTACTCCGGAGGGACTAGCGGGAGTTATTTT.

The gene calls are TRBV4-3 and TRBJ2-7; a possible D gene is TRBD2 (6 bases). The germline CDR1 and CDR2 sequences are LGHNA and YSLEER. Between the trimmed V and J ends, which lost 2 bases and 7 bases, there was a span of 21 bases. The CDR3 is 16 amino acids. The CDR3 DNA sequence: TGCGCCAGCAGCCAACAGGTGGGACTGGATGATTGGGAGCAGTACTTC. It encodes CASSQQVGLDDWEQYF.

The chain combines TRBV30 with TRBJ1-1; D not certain. The CDR3 sequence is 12 residues long. The V end lost 0 bases, the J end lost 5 bases, and 7 bases lay between the germline ends. Germline values: CDR1 GTSNPN, CDR2 SVGIG (reference sequence). The CDR3 DNA is TGTGCCTGGAGTGTTTCCGAGACTGAAGCTTTCTTT. Amino acid sequence: CAWSVSETEAFF.

The chain joins TRBV4-3 to TRBJ2-7; either TRBD1 or TRBD2 may fit D (5 bases each). This CDR3 contains 15 residues. Germline lookup yields CDR1 LGHNA and CDR2 YSLEER. V was shortened by 5 bases and J by 0 bases, with 14 bases between the two germline ends. The CDR3 DNA follows: TGCGCCAGCAGCGAACTACCAGGGAGCTCCTACGAGCAGTACTTC. It specifies CASSELPGSSYEQYF.

The chain has TRBV27 and TRBJ1-1; D not resolved. V lost 3 bases, J lost 0 bases, and 11 bases lay in between. Germline CDR1 is MNHEY and CDR2 is SMNVEV (reference sequence). The CDR3 has 15 amino acids. CDR3 DNA: TGTGCCAGCAGTTTGGGCCCGACATTGAACACTGAAGCTTTCTTT. It translates to CASSLGPTLNTEAFF.

The gene calls are TRBV5-5 and TRBJ2-7; tentatively, D is TRBD2 (6 bases). The V end was cut by 0 bases, the J end by 3 bases, with 13 bases between. This CDR3 is built from 15 residues. Germline values: CDR1 SGHKS, CDR2 YYEKEE (reference sequence). The CDR3 here is CASSLVLASLYEQYF. The CDR3 DNA follows: TGTGCCAGCAGCTTGGTGCTAGCGAGCCTCTACGAGCAGTACTTC.

This clone is a singleton in its sample. J is TRBJ1-4 and V is TRBV5-1; D ambiguous. Trimming stripped 0 bases from V and 8 bases from J, with 11 bases between. CDR3 length equals 14 residues. Germline lookup yields CDR1 SGHRS and CDR2 YFSETQ. DNA of the CDR3: TGCGCCAGCAGCTTGGAGCGGAACGGCGAAAAACTGTTTTTT. It specifies CASSLERNGEKLFF. Full variable domain (remainder filled in from reference TRBV5-1 and TRBJ1-4): KAGVTQTPRYLIKTRGQQVTLSCSPISGHRSVSWYQQTPGQGLQFLFEYFSETQRNKGNFPGRFSGRQFSNSRSEMNVSTLELGDSALYLCASSLERNGEKLFFGSGTQLSVL.

The CDR3 DNA sequence: TGTGCCAGCACCAAAACCCCTAGCGGGTACGAGCAGTACTTC. It translates to CASTKTPSGYEQYF. The chain recombines TRBV2 with TRBJ2-7, with 8 bases fitting TRBD2. CDR1 and CDR2 (germline): SNHLY, FYNNEI. The trim removed 7 bases at V and 4 bases at J, leaving 9 bases unmatched. The CDR3 extends over 14 amino acids.

This chain connects TRBV10-3 to TRBJ2-2; D gene uncertain. The CDR3 extends over 14 amino acids. Germline V lookup: CDR1 ENHRY, CDR2 SYGVKD. Trimming took 0 bases from V and 5 from J, leaving 7 bases between them. CDR3 residues: CAISESFSTGELFF. CDR3 nucleotides: TGTGCCATCAGTGAGTCGTTCAGTACCGGGGAGCTGTTTTTT.

V is TRBV4-2 and J is TRBJ1-1; D is perhaps TRBD1 (5 bases). Germline V gene lookup returns CDR1 LGHNA and CDR2 YNFKEQ. Trimming cost V 0 bases and J 5 bases, with 13 bases left between them. This CDR3 contains 15 residues. The CDR3 here is CASSQEIVGETEAFF. As DNA, the CDR3 is TGTGCCAGCAGCCAAGAGATTGTGGGGGAGACTGAAGCTTTCTTT.